Given below is one T cell receptor (beta chain) in context. Its antigen is unidentified. Donors counted as nominally healthy when sampled, yet unrecorded immune exposures were likely. These data come from a study of cytomegalovirus exposure and HLA in healthy donors. Whole-study findings and limits: Clonal expansion was found to be greater in HLA-associated TCR beta chains than in equally common others in a later analysis. Among TCR beta chains, those listed as cytomegalovirus-associated numbered approximately 150.

Vbeta (60) and Jbeta (13) primers were used in the PCR. TCRdb keeps only in-frame clones here, not all; method: immunoSEQ multiplex PCR. The data contain around 100,000 clones, roughly 80% of them singletons. V lost 3 bases, J lost 3 bases, and 12 bases lay in between. This CDR3 region has 14 residues. Germline V gives CDR1 MNHNY, CDR2 SVGAGI (reference sequence). The chain recombines TRBV6-6 with TRBJ2-7; tentative D call: TRBD2 (6 bases). The specimen was PBMCs. This receptor was obtained from a male donor in good health and CMV-seropositive. This chain's CDR3 is CASSYAGTHYEQYF. As DNA, the CDR3 is TGTGCCAGCAGTTATGCGGGGACCCACTACGAGCAGTACTTC.